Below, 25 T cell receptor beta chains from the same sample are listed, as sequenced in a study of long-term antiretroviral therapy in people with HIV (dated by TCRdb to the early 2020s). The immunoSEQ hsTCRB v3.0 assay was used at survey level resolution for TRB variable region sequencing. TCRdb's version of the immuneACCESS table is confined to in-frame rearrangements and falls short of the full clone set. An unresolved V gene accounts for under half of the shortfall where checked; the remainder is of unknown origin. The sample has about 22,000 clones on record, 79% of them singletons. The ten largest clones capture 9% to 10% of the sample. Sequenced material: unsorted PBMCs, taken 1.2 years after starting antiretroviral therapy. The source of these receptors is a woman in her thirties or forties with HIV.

Here the CDR3 DNA reads TGTGCCAGCAGTGAAGCAGGGTACCCTTACAATGAGCAGTTCTTC. Protein sequence: CASSEAGYPYNEQFF. The genes are TRBV6-1 and TRBJ2-1; D remains unclear. CDR3 length: 15 residues. Germline V gene data show CDR1 as MNHNS and CDR2 as SASEGT. Trimming left V 0 bases short and J 4 bases short, with 10 bases between.

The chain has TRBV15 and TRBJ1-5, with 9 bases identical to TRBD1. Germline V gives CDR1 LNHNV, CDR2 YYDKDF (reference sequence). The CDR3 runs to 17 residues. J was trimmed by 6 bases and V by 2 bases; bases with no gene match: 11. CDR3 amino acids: CATSRSRTGVFGQPQHF. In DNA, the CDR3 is TGTGCCACCAGCAGATCGAGGACAGGGGTTTTCGGTCAGCCCCAGCATTTT.

The CDR3 sequence: CSVPFSLAGGGDTQYF. CDR3 bases: TGCAGCGTCCCATTTAGTCTAGCGGGAGGGGGAGATACGCAGTATTTT. This rearrangement joins TRBV29-1 to TRBJ2-3, with 12 bases that match TRBD2. After removal of 6 bases from V and 5 bases from J, the junction contained 12 bases not matched to a gene. The CDR3 has 16 amino acids. From germline, CDR1 is SQVTM and CDR2 ANQGSEA.

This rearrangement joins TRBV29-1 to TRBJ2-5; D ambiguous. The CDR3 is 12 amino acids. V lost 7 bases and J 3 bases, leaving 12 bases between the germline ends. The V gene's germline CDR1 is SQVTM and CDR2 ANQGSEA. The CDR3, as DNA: TGCAGCGCTTTATATAATGAAGAGACCCAGTACTTC. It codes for CSALYNEETQYF.

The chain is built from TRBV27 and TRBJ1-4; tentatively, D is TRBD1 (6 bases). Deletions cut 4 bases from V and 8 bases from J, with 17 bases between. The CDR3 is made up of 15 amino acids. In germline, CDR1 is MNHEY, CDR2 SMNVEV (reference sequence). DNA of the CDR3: TGTGCCAGCAGTTCCCCAGGGGCAGGCGGGGAAAAACTGTTTTTT. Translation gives CASSSPGAGGEKLFF.

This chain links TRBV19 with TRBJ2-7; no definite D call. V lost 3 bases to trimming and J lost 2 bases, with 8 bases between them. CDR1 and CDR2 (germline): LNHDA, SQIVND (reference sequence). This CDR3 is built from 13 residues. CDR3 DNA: TGTGCCAGTAGTATGGACGAGACCTACGAGCAGTACTTC. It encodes CASSMDETYEQYF.

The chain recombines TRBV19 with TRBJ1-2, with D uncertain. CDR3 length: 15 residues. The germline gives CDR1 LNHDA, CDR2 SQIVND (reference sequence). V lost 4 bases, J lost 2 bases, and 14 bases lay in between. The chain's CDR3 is CASSTLGLRNYGYTF. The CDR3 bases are TGTGCCAGTAGTACCCTAGGACTGCGAAACTATGGCTACACCTTC.

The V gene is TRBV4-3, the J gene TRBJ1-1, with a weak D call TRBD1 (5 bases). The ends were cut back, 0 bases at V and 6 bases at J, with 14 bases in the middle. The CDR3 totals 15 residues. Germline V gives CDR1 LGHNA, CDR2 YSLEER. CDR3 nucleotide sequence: TGCGCCAGCAGCCAAGATAGCAGCGGGACGGCTGAAGCTTTCTTT. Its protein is CASSQDSSGTAEAFF.

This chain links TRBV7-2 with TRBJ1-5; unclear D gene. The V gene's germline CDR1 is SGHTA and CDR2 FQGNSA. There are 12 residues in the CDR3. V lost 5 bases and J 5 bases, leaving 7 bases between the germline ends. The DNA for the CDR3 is TGTGCCAGCAGCCTTTTTGATCAGCCCCAGCATTTT. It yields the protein CASSLFDQPQHF.

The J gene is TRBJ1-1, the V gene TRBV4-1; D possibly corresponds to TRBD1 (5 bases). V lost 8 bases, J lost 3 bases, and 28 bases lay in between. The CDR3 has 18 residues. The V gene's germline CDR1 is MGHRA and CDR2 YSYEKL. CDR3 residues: CASSTGGAALRWDTEAFF. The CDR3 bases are TGCGCCAGCTCGACTGGTGGGGCCGCCCTCCGATGGGACACTGAAGCTTTCTTT.

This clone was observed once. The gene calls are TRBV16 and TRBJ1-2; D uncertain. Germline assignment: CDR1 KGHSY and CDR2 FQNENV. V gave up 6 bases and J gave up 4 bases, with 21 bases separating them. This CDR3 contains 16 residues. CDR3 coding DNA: TGTGCCAGCAGGCGAATTGGCGCAAACATCTTCTATGGCTACACCTTC. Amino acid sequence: CASRRIGANIFYGYTF.

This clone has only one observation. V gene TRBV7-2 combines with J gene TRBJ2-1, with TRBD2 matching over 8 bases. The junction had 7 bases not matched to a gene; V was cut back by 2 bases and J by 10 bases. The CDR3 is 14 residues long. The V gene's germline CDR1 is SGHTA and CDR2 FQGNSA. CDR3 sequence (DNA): TGTGCCAGCAGCTTAATCAGCGGGAGCGGCGAGCAGTTCTTC. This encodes CASSLISGSGEQFF.

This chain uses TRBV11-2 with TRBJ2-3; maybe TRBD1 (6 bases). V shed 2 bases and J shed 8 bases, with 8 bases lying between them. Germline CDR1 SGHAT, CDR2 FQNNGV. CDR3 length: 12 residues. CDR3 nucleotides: TGTGCCAGCAGCTTACAAGGGGGTACGCAGTATTTT. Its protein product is CASSLQGGTQYF.

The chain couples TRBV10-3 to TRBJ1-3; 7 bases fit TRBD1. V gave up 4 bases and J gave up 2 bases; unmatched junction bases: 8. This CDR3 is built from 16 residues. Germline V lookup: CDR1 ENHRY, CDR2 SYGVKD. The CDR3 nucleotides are TGTGCCATCAGTGGCACAGGGGCAAGTGCTGGAAACACCATATATTTT. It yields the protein CAISGTGASAGNTIYF.

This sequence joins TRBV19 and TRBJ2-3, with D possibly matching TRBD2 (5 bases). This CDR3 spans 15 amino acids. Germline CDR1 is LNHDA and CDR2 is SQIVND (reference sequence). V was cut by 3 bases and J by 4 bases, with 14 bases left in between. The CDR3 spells CASSISGKVSDTQYF. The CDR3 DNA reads TGTGCCAGTAGTATTTCCGGGAAGGTCTCAGATACGCAGTATTTT. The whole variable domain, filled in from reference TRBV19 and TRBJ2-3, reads DGGITQSPKYLFRKEGQNVTLSCEQNLNHDAMYWYRQDPGQGLRLIYYSQIVNDFQKGDIAEGYSVSREKKESFPLTVTSAQKNPTAFYLCASSISGKVSDTQYFGPGTRLTVL.

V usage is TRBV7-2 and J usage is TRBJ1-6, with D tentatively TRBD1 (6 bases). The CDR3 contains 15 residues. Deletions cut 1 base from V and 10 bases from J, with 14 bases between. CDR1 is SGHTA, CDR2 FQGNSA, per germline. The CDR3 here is CASSLDGGRLSPLHF. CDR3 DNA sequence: TGTGCCAGCAGCTTAGATGGGGGGCGGTTATCACCCCTCCACTTT.

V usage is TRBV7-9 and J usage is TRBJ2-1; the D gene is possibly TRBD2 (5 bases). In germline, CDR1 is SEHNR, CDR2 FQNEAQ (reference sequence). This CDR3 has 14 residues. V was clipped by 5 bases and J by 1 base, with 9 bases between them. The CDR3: CASSPKRSYNEQFF. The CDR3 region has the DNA TGTGCCAGCAGCCCAAAGCGGTCCTACAATGAGCAGTTCTTC. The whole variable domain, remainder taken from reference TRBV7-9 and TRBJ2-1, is DTGVSQNPRHKITKRGQNVTFRCDPISEHNRLYWYRQTLGQGPEFLTYFQNEAQLEKSRLLSDRFSAERPKGSFSTLEIQRTEQGDSAMYLCASSPKRSYNEQFFGPGTRLTVL.

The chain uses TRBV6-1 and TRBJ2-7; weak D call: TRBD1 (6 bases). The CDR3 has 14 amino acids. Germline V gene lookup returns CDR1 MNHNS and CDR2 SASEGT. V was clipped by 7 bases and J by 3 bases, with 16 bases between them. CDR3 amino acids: CASKEIGGVYEQYF. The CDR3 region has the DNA TGTGCCAGCAAGGAAATAGGGGGAGTCTACGAGCAGTACTTC.

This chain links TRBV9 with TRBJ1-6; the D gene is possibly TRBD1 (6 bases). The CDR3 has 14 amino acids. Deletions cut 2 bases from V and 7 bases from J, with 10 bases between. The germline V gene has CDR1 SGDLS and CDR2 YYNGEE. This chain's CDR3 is CASSVGASNSPLHF. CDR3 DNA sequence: TGTGCCAGCAGCGTGGGGGCTTCGAATTCACCCCTCCACTTT.

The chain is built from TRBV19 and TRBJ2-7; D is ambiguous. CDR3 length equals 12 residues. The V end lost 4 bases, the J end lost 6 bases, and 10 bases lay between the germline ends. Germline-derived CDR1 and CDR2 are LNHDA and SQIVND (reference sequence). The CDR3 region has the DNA TGTGCCAGTAGTAACGCAGGCGGCGAGCAGTACTTC. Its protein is CASSNAGGEQYF. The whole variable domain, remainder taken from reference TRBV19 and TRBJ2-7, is DGGITQSPKYLFRKEGQNVTLSCEQNLNHDAMYWYRQDPGQGLRLIYYSQIVNDFQKGDIAEGYSVSREKKESFPLTVTSAQKNPTAFYLCASSNAGGEQYFGPGTRLTVT.

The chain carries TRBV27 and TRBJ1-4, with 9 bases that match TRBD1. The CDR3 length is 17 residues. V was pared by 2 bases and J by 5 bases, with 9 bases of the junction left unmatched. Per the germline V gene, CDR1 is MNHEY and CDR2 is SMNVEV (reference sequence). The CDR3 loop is CASSLLPGQGGNEKLFF. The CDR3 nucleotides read TGTGCCAGCAGTTTACTCCCGGGACAGGGAGGGAATGAAAAACTGTTTTTT.

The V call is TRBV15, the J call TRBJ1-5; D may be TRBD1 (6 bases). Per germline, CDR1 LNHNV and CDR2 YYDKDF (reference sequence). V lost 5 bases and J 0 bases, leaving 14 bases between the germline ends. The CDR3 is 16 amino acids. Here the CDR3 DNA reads TGTGCCACCAGCGGAAGAACAGGGTCTAGCAATCAGCCCCAGCATTTT. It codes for CATSGRTGSSNQPQHF.

CDR3 residues: CAISESRSGGAYEQYF. The CDR3 bases are TGTGCCATCAGTGAGTCGAGAAGCGGGGGGGCCTACGAGCAGTACTTC. The rearrangement links TRBV10-3 to TRBJ2-7; 10 positions match TRBD2. Germline assignment: CDR1 ENHRY and CDR2 SYGVKD. The CDR3 has 16 amino acids. J gave up 2 bases and V 0 bases, and 4 bases lay outside the gene matches.

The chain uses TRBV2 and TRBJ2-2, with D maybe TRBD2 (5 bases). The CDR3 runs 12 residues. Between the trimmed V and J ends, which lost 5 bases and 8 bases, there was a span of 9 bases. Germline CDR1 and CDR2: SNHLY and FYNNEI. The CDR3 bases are TGTGCCAGCAGTCCTAGCCCGGGGGAGCTGTTTTTT. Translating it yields CASSPSPGELFF.

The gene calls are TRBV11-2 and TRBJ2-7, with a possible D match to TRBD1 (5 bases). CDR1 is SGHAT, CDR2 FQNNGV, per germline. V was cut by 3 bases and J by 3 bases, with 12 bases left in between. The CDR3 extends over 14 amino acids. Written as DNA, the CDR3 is TGTGCCAGCAGCTTGCAGGGTGAGGTCTACGAGCAGTACTTC. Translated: CASSLQGEVYEQYF.